The 26 T cell receptor beta chains below were found in one sample sequenced in a study of blood T cell repertoires in COVID-19. The repertoire was sequenced with immunoSEQ multiplex PCR; TCRdb's copy has only in-frame clones and lacks some. The table lists about 440,000 clones, about 90% of them singletons. The sequencing input was PBMCs or T cells enriched from blood (not recorded which). These receptors were collected from a man younger than 35 who had recovered from COVID-19.

A few counts support this clone. The V call is TRBV28, the J call TRBJ1-2; weak D call: TRBD1 (6 bases). Trimming shortened V by 6 bases and J by 8 bases, and 16 bases separated the two germline ends. The CDR3 runs to 13 residues. Germline values: CDR1 MDHEN, CDR2 SYDVKM. Here the CDR3 reads CASSLDRTVGYTF. The CDR3 DNA reads as TGTGCCAGCAGCCTCGACAGGACCGTGGGCTACACCTTC.

This chain uses TRBV9 with TRBJ2-2, with TRBD1 as a possible D gene (6 bases). The CDR3 has 18 residues. The germline V and J ends were trimmed by 2 bases and 6 bases, with 23 bases remaining between them. Germline assignment: CDR1 SGDLS and CDR2 YYNGEE. CDR3 residues: CASSVPIRGTPISGELFF. CDR3 DNA: TGTGCCAGCAGCGTGCCAATAAGGGGGACGCCGATCTCCGGGGAGCTGTTTTTT.

The chain joins TRBV7-3 to TRBJ1-3; D call uncertain. Germline lookup yields CDR1 SGHTA and CDR2 FQGTGA. The V gene lost 3 bases and the J gene lost 3 bases, with 3 bases spanning the gap. The CDR3 is 12 residues long. CDR3 sequence reads: CASSFGGNTIYF. In DNA, the CDR3 is TGTGCCAGCAGCTTCGGTGGAAACACCATATATTTT.

The chain combines TRBV5-1 with TRBJ2-3; the match to TRBD2 covers 10 bases. Trimming at V came to 1 base and at J to 2 bases, leaving 4 bases not matched to a gene. This CDR3 has 16 residues. The V gene's germline CDR1 is SGHRS and CDR2 YFSETQ. CDR3 nucleotide sequence: TGCGCCAGCAGCTTGCTAGCGGGGGAAATCACAGATACGCAGTATTTT. Protein sequence: CASSLLAGEITDTQYF.

The chain links TRBV2 to TRBJ1-1; no clear D. This CDR3 has 13 residues. CDR1 is SNHLY and CDR2 is FYNNEI in the germline V gene. The V end was cut by 2 bases, the J end by 1 base, with 5 bases between. This chain's CDR3 is CASSESWNTEAFF. In DNA form, the CDR3 reads TGTGCCAGCAGTGAATCTTGGAACACTGAAGCTTTCTTT.

J is TRBJ2-5 and V is TRBV5-1; 7 positions agree with TRBD1. Unmatched junction bases numbered 5, after V lost 1 base and J lost 2 bases. CDR3 length: 15 amino acids. The germline gives CDR1 SGHRS, CDR2 YFSETQ. The CDR3 DNA is TGCGCCAGCAGCTTGCAGCCGGGACAGCAAGAGACCCAGTACTTC. Translation gives CASSLQPGQQETQYF.

This rearrangement joins TRBV11-2 to TRBJ1-1, with D possibly matching TRBD1 (5 bases). Germline assignment: CDR1 SGHAT and CDR2 FQNNGV. This CDR3 contains 14 residues. Trimming shortened V by 2 bases and J by 2 bases, and 9 bases separated the two germline ends. The CDR3 DNA reads as TGTGCCAGCAGCTTACGGCAGGGCAACACTGAAGCTTTCTTT. It codes for CASSLRQGNTEAFF.

The CDR3 bases are TGTGCCAGTAGTGCAGACTATACGCAGTATTTT. Protein: CASSADYTQYF. The chain combines TRBV19 with TRBJ2-3; no clear D. The ends were cut back, 5 bases at V and 7 bases at J, with 7 bases in the middle. The CDR3 length is 11 residues. In germline, CDR1 is LNHDA, CDR2 SQIVND (reference sequence).

The V and J genes are TRBV3-1 (or the pseudogene TRBV3-2) and TRBJ2-2; 11 nucleotides agree with TRBD2. The V gene's germline CDR1 is LGHDT and CDR2 YNNKEL (reference sequence). V dropped 8 bases and J dropped 6; count of bases not matched to a gene: 8. This CDR3 contains 15 residues. The chain's CDR3 is CASQLAGVGAGELFF. CDR3 nucleotides: TGTGCCAGCCAACTAGCGGGAGTCGGCGCCGGGGAGCTGTTTTTT.

The chain is built from TRBV3-1 (or the pseudogene TRBV3-2) and TRBJ1-4, with a weak D call TRBD1 (6 bases). This CDR3 region has 15 residues. CDR1 is LGHDT, CDR2 YNNKEL, per germline (reference sequence). V lost 5 bases, J lost 6 bases, and 16 bases lay in between. The CDR3 DNA sequence: TGTGCCAGCAGCAACCGGGACAATGGAGATGAAAAACTGTTTTTT. Protein: CASSNRDNGDEKLFF.

The rearrangement joins TRBV6-5 to TRBJ2-2, with 9 bases lining up with TRBD1. Trimming took 6 bases from V and 3 from J; bases not matched to a gene: 5. The CDR3 consists of 15 residues. CDR1 is MNHEY, CDR2 SVGAGI, per germline. CDR3 in DNA: TGTGCCAGCAGGAAACAGGGGGCAGACACCGGGGAGCTGTTTTTT. Protein: CASRKQGADTGELFF.

V usage is TRBV28 and J usage is TRBJ1-2; unclear D gene. The CDR3 totals 14 residues. Germline CDR1 is MDHEN and CDR2 is SYDVKM. Trimming left V 7 bases short and J 0 bases short, with 12 bases between. The CDR3 protein is CASNRPGANYGYTF. For the CDR3, the DNA is TGTGCCAGCAATCGACCGGGAGCTAACTATGGCTACACCTTC.

This clone showed up just once. This chain connects TRBV5-6 to TRBJ1-6; TRBD1 is a possible D gene (5 bases). V lost 4 bases to trimming and J lost 6 bases, with 17 bases between them. The CDR3 consists of 16 residues. CDR1 SGHDT and CDR2 YYEEEE come from the germline V gene. CDR3 loop: CASSADKGLSNSPLHF. In nucleotides, the CDR3 is TGTGCCAGCAGCGCCGATAAGGGGTTGAGTAATTCACCCCTCCACTTT.

The chain employs TRBV5-6 and TRBJ1-2; D remains unclear. V gave up 3 bases and J gave up 7 bases, with 10 bases separating them. The CDR3 is made up of 12 amino acids. Germline lookup yields CDR1 SGHDT and CDR2 YYEEEE. This CDR3 reads CASSSSGGGYTF. The DNA of the CDR3 is TGTGCCAGCAGCTCTAGTGGCGGTGGCTACACCTTC.

This chain links TRBV6-1 with TRBJ1-1; a possible D gene is TRBD1 (5 bases). V lost 3 bases and J lost 1, with 9 bases in between. This CDR3 has 14 residues. Germline loops: CDR1 MNHNS, CDR2 SASEGT. In DNA, the CDR3 is TGTGCCAGCAGTGATGGGGCGAGGAACACTGAAGCTTTCTTT. Translated, it gives CASSDGARNTEAFF.

The chain uses TRBV6-6 and TRBJ1-2; D may be TRBD1 (5 bases). Germline-derived CDR1 and CDR2 are MNHNY and SVGAGI (reference sequence). Trimming stripped 5 bases from V and 5 bases from J, with 12 bases between. CDR3 size: 13 residues. The CDR3 bases are TGTGCCAGCAGTGAGACAGAGATTTATGGCTACACCTTC. Encoded protein: CASSETEIYGYTF.

The V and J genes are TRBV5-1 and TRBJ2-1; TRBD2 matches 12 bases. The CDR3 runs 17 residues. V dropped 2 bases and J dropped 9; count of bases not matched to a gene: 12. Per germline, CDR1 SGHRS and CDR2 YFSETQ. CDR3 region: CASSFPSGRALEFEQFF. The CDR3 bases are TGCGCCAGCAGCTTTCCTAGCGGGAGGGCCTTGGAGTTTGAGCAGTTCTTC.

The rearrangement links TRBV7-7 to TRBJ2-7; 9 nucleotides line up with TRBD2. Trimming took 4 bases from V and 5 from J; bases not matched to a gene: 12. Germline-derived CDR1 and CDR2 are SSHAT and FNYEAQ (reference sequence). This CDR3 region has 16 residues. CDR3 coding DNA: TGTGCCAGCAGCTCCACGGGTGGCGGGGGGGCCGACGAGCAGTACTTC. Translated, it gives CASSSTGGGGADEQYF.

The rearrangement links TRBV6-6 to TRBJ2-3; 11 bases map to TRBD2. The germline CDR1 and CDR2 sequences are MNHNY and SVGAGI (reference sequence). The CDR3 has 20 amino acids. With V trimmed by 5 bases and J by 2 bases, 18 bases remained unmatched. The CDR3 DNA reads as TGTGCCAGCAGTCGAGAGATGACCCGAACTAGCGGGGGACTCACAGATACGCAGTATTTT. Encoded protein: CASSREMTRTSGGLTDTQYF.

The gene calls are TRBV5-1 and TRBJ1-4, with TRBD1 matching 8 bases. V shed 3 bases and J 6 bases; nucleotides not matched to a gene: 4. Germline assignment: CDR1 SGHRS and CDR2 YFSETQ. The CDR3 runs to 14 residues. Here the CDR3 reads CASSSTGEYEKLFF. For the CDR3, the DNA is TGCGCCAGCAGCTCGACAGGGGAATATGAAAAACTGTTTTTT. Full variable domain (outside the CDR3, taken from reference TRBV5-1 and TRBJ1-4): KAGVTQTPRYLIKTRGQQVTLSCSPISGHRSVSWYQQTPGQGLQFLFEYFSETQRNKGNFPGRFSGRQFSNSRSEMNVSTLELGDSALYLCASSSTGEYEKLFFGSGTQLSVL.

The chain joins TRBV2 to TRBJ1-6; D unclear. Germline V gene lookup returns CDR1 SNHLY and CDR2 FYNNEI. The CDR3 is 16 residues long. V lost 5 bases and J 5 bases, leaving 16 bases between the germline ends. CDR3 sequence (DNA): TGTGCCAGCAGTCCCCCCCTGCGGCTAAATAATTCACCCCTCCACTTT. Its translation: CASSPPLRLNNSPLHF.

The J gene is TRBJ2-5, the V gene TRBV28; TRBD1 agrees at 7 bases. The CDR3 is made up of 14 amino acids. In germline, CDR1 is MDHEN, CDR2 SYDVKM. Trimming at V came to 6 bases and at J to 2 bases, leaving 6 bases not matched to a gene. This CDR3 reads CASRGTGVQETQYF. The CDR3 DNA reads TGTGCCAGCAGGGGAACAGGGGTGCAAGAGACCCAGTACTTC.

The chain couples TRBV14 to TRBJ2-4, with D maybe TRBD2 (7 bases). This CDR3 has 14 residues. Trimming shortened V by 4 bases and J by 6 bases, and 13 bases separated the two germline ends. The V gene's germline CDR1 is SGHDN and CDR2 FVKESK. CDR3 nucleotide sequence: TGTGCCAGCAGCCTTGGGGGGGCCCCAAACATTCAGTACTTC. This translates into CASSLGGAPNIQYF.

The chain combines TRBV7-3 with TRBJ2-5; D possibly corresponds to TRBD1 (6 bases). The ends were cut back, 3 bases at V and 5 bases at J, with 16 bases in the middle. The CDR3 length is 15 residues. CDR1 is SGHTA, CDR2 FQGTGA, per germline. In DNA form, the CDR3 reads TGTGCCAGCAGCTTGAGTCAGGGGTGGAGGGAGACCCAGTACTTC. Its protein is CASSLSQGWRETQYF.

The chain joins TRBV11-2 to TRBJ1-1, with no clear D. The CDR3 has 12 residues. V was pared by 6 bases and J by 5 bases, with 10 bases between. Germline lookup yields CDR1 SGHAT and CDR2 FQNNGV. CDR3 DNA: TGTGCCAGCAGACATAGCTCAACTGAAGCTTTCTTT. It specifies CASRHSSTEAFF.

This sequence joins TRBV5-1 and TRBJ1-6; 7 nucleotides agree with TRBD1. CDR1 is SGHRS, CDR2 YFSETQ, per germline. The CDR3 extends over 16 amino acids. V lost 3 bases to trimming and J lost 6 bases; unmatched junction nucleotides: 9. CDR3: CASSSPRQGGNSPLHF. CDR3 sequence (DNA): TGCGCCAGCAGCTCGCCCCGACAGGGAGGTAATTCACCCCTCCACTTT.